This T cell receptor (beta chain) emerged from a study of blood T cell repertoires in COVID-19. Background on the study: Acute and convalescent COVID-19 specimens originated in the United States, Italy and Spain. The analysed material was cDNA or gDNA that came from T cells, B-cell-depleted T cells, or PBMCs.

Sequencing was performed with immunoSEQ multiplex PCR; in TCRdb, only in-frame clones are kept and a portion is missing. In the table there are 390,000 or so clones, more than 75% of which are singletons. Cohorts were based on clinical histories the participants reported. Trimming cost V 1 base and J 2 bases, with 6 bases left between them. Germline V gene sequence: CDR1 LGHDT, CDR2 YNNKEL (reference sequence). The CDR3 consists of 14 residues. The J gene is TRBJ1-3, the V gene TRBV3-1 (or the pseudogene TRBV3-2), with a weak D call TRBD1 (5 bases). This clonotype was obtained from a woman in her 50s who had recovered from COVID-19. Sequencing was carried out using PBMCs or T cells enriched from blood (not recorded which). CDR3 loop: CASSQARAGNTIYF. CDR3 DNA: TGTGCCAGCAGCCAAGCCAGGGCTGGAAACACCATATATTTT.